This T cell receptor beta chain was sequenced for a study of long-term antiretroviral therapy in people with HIV. Background on the study: Specimens dating back about a decade before the 2015 immediate-ART recommendation are the oldest included.

This CDR3 comprises 15 residues. Trimming stripped 10 bases from V and 4 bases from J, with 23 bases between. CDR1 and CDR2 (germline): MNHEY, SVGAGI. One or more pre-ART and two or more post-ART PBMC samples were available from each donor. United States facilities provided treatment to all participants with HIV. Investigators performed immunoSEQ version v3.0 at survey level. Profiling relied on immunoSEQ multiplex PCR, and the TCRdb table lists in-frame clones only, not all of them. The profile covers tens of thousands of clones, with less than 85% appearing a single time and roughly 18% taken by the ten largest. This clone appeared a few times.

The sequencing here drew on unsorted PBMCs, taken 0.5 years before starting antiretroviral therapy. The chain joins TRBV6-5 to TRBJ2-7, with D perhaps matching TRBD1 or TRBD2 (7 bases each). The sequence was obtained from a middle-aged man with HIV. The CDR3 DNA reads as TGTGCCACCAAAGGGGAGGGGGCAAGGGTTTACGAGCAGTACTTC. Its translation: CATKGEGARVYEQYF.